Each of the 21 T cell receptor beta chains below was sequenced from the same sample in a study of blood T cell repertoires in COVID-19. The protocol was immunoSEQ multiplex PCR, while the TCRdb copy is restricted to in-frame clones and leaves out a portion. The data show approximately 300,000 clones, with around 80% seen just once and about 1.2% held by the top ten. Sequencing was carried out using peripheral blood. The receptors originated from a woman in her forties or fifties with acute or convalescent COVID-19.

This chain links TRBV27 with TRBJ2-1; D is undetermined. The CDR3 covers 13 residues. Looked up from germline, CDR1 is MNHEY and CDR2 is SMNVEV (reference sequence). Trimming stripped 7 bases from V and 5 bases from J, with 12 bases between. The CDR3 DNA reads TGTGCCAGCACTTCTGTGACAAACAATGAGCAGTTCTTC. This encodes CASTSVTNNEQFF.

This clone has a count of ten or more. The chain employs TRBV12-3 or TRBV12-4 and TRBJ2-2; D is perhaps TRBD1 (6 bases). This CDR3 has 13 amino acids. V was trimmed by 10 bases and J by 2 bases, leaving 11 bases between them. Here the CDR3 DNA reads TGTGCCATACAGGGAGAAAACACCGGGGAGCTGTTTTTT. Amino acids: CAIQGENTGELFF.

J is TRBJ1-2 and V is TRBV6-5; D ambiguous. Per germline, CDR1 MNHEY and CDR2 SVGAGI. The CDR3 loop spans 12 amino acids. V was pared by 2 bases and J by 8 bases, with 9 bases between. The CDR3 sequence: CASSYGGWGYTF. The CDR3 nucleotides are TGTGCCAGCAGTTACGGCGGGTGGGGCTACACCTTC.

This clone was recorded once. The genes are TRBV11-2 and TRBJ2-1, with no clear D. There are 15 residues in the CDR3. Germline lookup yields CDR1 SGHAT and CDR2 FQNNGV. Trimming removed 5 bases at V and 4 bases at J, with 15 bases between. The CDR3 region is CASSTQLGLYNEQFF. CDR3 nucleotides: TGTGCCAGCAGCACCCAACTGGGCCTTTACAATGAGCAGTTCTTC.

This rearrangement joins TRBV3-1 (or the pseudogene TRBV3-2) to TRBJ1-2; a weak D match, TRBD1 (6 bases). Looked up from germline, CDR1 is LGHDT and CDR2 is YNNKEL (reference sequence). Trimming stripped 4 bases from V and 3 bases from J, with 12 bases between. This CDR3 comprises 14 residues. This CDR3 is CASSRFEGDYGYTF. CDR3 DNA: TGTGCCAGCAGCCGCTTTGAGGGGGACTATGGCTACACCTTC.

This chain connects TRBV28 to TRBJ1-5, with D possibly TRBD1 on 6 matching bases. This CDR3 has 12 residues. Trimming removed 8 bases from V and 4 bases from J, with 9 bases in between. Germline CDR1 and CDR2: MDHEN and SYDVKM. The CDR3 loop reads CASQGINQPQHF. In DNA form, the CDR3 reads TGTGCCAGCCAGGGGATTAATCAGCCCCAGCATTTT. Supplemented by reference TRBV28 and TRBJ1-5, the full variable domain reads DVKVTQSSRYLVKRTGEKVFLECVQDMDHENMFWYRQDPGLGLRLIYFSYDVKMKEKGDIPEGYSVSREKKERFSLILESASTNQTSMYLCASQGINQPQHFGDGTRLSIL.

This sequence joins TRBV5-1 and TRBJ2-2; tentative D call: TRBD2 (6 bases). The CDR3 has 15 amino acids. V was pared by 4 bases and J by 1 base, with 11 bases between. Germline values: CDR1 SGHRS, CDR2 YFSETQ. The CDR3 sequence: CASSEGLGNTGELFF. DNA of the CDR3: TGCGCCAGCAGCGAGGGACTGGGGAACACCGGGGAGCTGTTTTTT.

The V and J genes are TRBV6-5 and TRBJ1-1; the D is unclear. CDR3 length: 13 amino acids. Germline loops: CDR1 MNHEY, CDR2 SVGAGI. V gave up 6 bases and J gave up 1 base, with 9 bases separating them. The CDR3 is CASRRLPNTEAFF. The CDR3 DNA reads TGTGCCAGCAGGAGACTGCCGAACACTGAAGCTTTCTTT.

J is TRBJ2-7 and V is TRBV5-4; 7 bases fit TRBD1. Germline V gene data show CDR1 as SGHNT and CDR2 as YYREEE (reference sequence). The CDR3 spans 17 residues. After removal of 4 bases from V and 2 bases from J, the junction contained 15 bases not matched to a gene. The CDR3 DNA sequence: TGTGCCAGCAGCCCGGGGCCCCCCGGGACAGCTACCTACGAGCAGTACTTC. Residues: CASSPGPPGTATYEQYF.

The chain carries TRBV4-1 and TRBJ1-5, with D possibly being TRBD1 (5 bases). The CDR3 extends over 15 amino acids. Germline V gene data show CDR1 as MGHRA and CDR2 as YSYEKL. Trimming shortened V by 0 bases and J by 9 bases, and 15 bases separated the two germline ends. Here the CDR3 DNA reads TGCGCCAGCAGCCAAGAAGGGGCTAACGAAGCGCCCCAGCATTTT. Translation gives CASSQEGANEAPQHF.

The V gene is TRBV5-4, the J gene TRBJ1-2, with 7 bases matching TRBD1. Germline lookup yields CDR1 SGHNT and CDR2 YYREEE (reference sequence). There are 15 residues in the CDR3. V lost 4 bases, J lost 3 bases, and 9 bases stayed unmatched. CDR3 coding DNA: TGTGCCAGCAGCACTCCGGGAGGGGGCGACTATGGCTACACCTTC. This gives the protein CASSTPGGGDYGYTF.

This clone was observed a handful of times. The junction and the germline gene differ at one end; a read error may be behind it. The V call is TRBV15, the J call TRBJ2-2; D may be TRBD2 (6 bases). The CDR3 is 17 residues long. Germline CDR1 and CDR2: LNHNV and YYDKDF (reference sequence). CDR3 amino acids: CATSREGWQGGTGELFF. In DNA form, the CDR3 reads TGTGCCACCAGCCGAGAGGGTTGGCAGGGAGGCACCGGGGAGCTGTTTTTT. The full variable domain, its missing parts supplied by reference TRBV15 and TRBJ2-2, is DAMVIQNPRYQVTQFGKPVTLSCSQTLNHNVMYWYQQKSSQAPKLLFHYYDKDFNNEADTPDNFQSRRPNTSFCFLDIRSPGLGDTAMYLCATSREGWQGGTGELFFGEGSRLTVL.

This chain links TRBV27 with TRBJ2-3, with 7 bases identical to TRBD2. CDR1 and CDR2 from the germline V gene are MNHEY and SMNVEV (reference sequence). The CDR3 is 14 residues long. With V trimmed by 6 bases and J by 0 bases, 3 bases remained unmatched. The CDR3 DNA follows: TGTGCCAGCAGCTCGGGGGGAAGCACAGATACGCAGTATTTT. Encoded protein: CASSSGGSTDTQYF.

This rearrangement joins TRBV5-1 to TRBJ1-2; possible D gene TRBD1, 5 bases. The ends were cut back, 0 bases at V and 2 bases at J, with 11 bases in the middle. The CDR3 extends over 15 amino acids. Germline values: CDR1 SGHRS, CDR2 YFSETQ. The chain's CDR3 is CASSLDGGPNYGYTF. CDR3 coding DNA: TGCGCCAGCAGCTTGGACGGGGGACCAAACTATGGCTACACCTTC. The full variable domain, completed using reference TRBV5-1 and TRBJ1-2, is KAGVTQTPRYLIKTRGQQVTLSCSPISGHRSVSWYQQTPGQGLQFLFEYFSETQRNKGNFPGRFSGRQFSNSRSEMNVSTLELGDSALYLCASSLDGGPNYGYTFGSGTRLTVV.

The genes are TRBV6-5 and TRBJ1-3; D not certain. The V end was cut by 2 bases, the J end by 0 bases, with 11 bases between. CDR1 MNHEY and CDR2 SVGAGI come from the germline V gene. The CDR3 sequence is 16 residues long. CDR3 bases: TGTGCCAGCAGTTACGGGCACCCTGGCTCTGGAAACACCATATATTTT. It translates to CASSYGHPGSGNTIYF.

V and J are TRBV2 and TRBJ2-2, with D tentatively TRBD1 (5 bases). V gave up 6 bases and J gave up 5 bases, with 19 bases separating them. The CDR3 sequence is 16 residues long. Per the germline V gene, CDR1 is SNHLY and CDR2 is FYNNEI. The CDR3 nucleotides are TGTGCCAGCAGATCGGAAGTTAATAGGGGAACCGGGGAGCTGTTTTTT. It encodes CASRSEVNRGTGELFF.

This rearrangement joins TRBV2 to TRBJ2-3; weak D call: TRBD2 (6 bases). In germline, CDR1 is SNHLY, CDR2 FYNNEI. CDR3 length equals 15 residues. Trimming pared 3 bases from V and 2 bases from J, leaving 12 bases between. The CDR3 bases are TGTGCCAGCAGTGACCCTAGCGCATACACAGATACGCAGTATTTT. Its protein is CASSDPSAYTDTQYF.

This chain connects TRBV19 to TRBJ2-7; 7 nucleotides line up with TRBD1. The trim removed 7 bases at V and 5 bases at J, leaving 11 bases unmatched. CDR3 length: 14 amino acids. Germline-derived CDR1 and CDR2 are LNHDA and SQIVND (reference sequence). In nucleotides, the CDR3 is TGTGCCAGTAAGGTCGACAGGGAGAGGGACGAGCAGTACTTC. Translation: CASKVDRERDEQYF. The variable domain in full, completed from reference TRBV19 and TRBJ2-7, reads DGGITQSPKYLFRKEGQNVTLSCEQNLNHDAMYWYRQDPGQGLRLIYYSQIVNDFQKGDIAEGYSVSREKKESFPLTVTSAQKNPTAFYLCASKVDRERDEQYFGPGTRLTVT.

The chain recombines TRBV6-6 with TRBJ1-5, with a possible D match to TRBD1 (5 bases). From germline, CDR1 is MNHNY and CDR2 SVGAGI (reference sequence). Trimming removed 5 bases at V and 0 bases at J, with 17 bases between. The CDR3 runs 17 residues. CDR3 in amino acids: CASSPVSGVFSNQPQHF. The CDR3 DNA reads TGTGCCAGCAGTCCCGTGTCGGGGGTATTTAGCAATCAGCCCCAGCATTTT.

The chain has TRBV6-4 and TRBJ2-5; D perhaps matches TRBD2 (6 bases). Trimming cost V 3 bases and J 8 bases, with 13 bases left between them. Germline CDR1 MRHNA, CDR2 SNTAGT. The CDR3 loop spans 13 amino acids. Here the CDR3 reads CASSETLEGTQYF. The CDR3 coding sequence is TGTGCCAGCAGTGAGACTCTGGAGGGTACCCAGTACTTC.

The genes are TRBV28 and TRBJ1-1, with a possible D match to TRBD1 (6 bases). CDR1 is MDHEN and CDR2 is SYDVKM in the germline V gene. The CDR3 totals 15 residues. Trimming cost V 5 bases and J 7 bases, with 20 bases left between them. In DNA, the CDR3 is TGTGCCAGCAGTCCCCGGGGCGGGGGGCGAAGTGAAGCTTTCTTT. Translation: CASSPRGGGRSEAFF.